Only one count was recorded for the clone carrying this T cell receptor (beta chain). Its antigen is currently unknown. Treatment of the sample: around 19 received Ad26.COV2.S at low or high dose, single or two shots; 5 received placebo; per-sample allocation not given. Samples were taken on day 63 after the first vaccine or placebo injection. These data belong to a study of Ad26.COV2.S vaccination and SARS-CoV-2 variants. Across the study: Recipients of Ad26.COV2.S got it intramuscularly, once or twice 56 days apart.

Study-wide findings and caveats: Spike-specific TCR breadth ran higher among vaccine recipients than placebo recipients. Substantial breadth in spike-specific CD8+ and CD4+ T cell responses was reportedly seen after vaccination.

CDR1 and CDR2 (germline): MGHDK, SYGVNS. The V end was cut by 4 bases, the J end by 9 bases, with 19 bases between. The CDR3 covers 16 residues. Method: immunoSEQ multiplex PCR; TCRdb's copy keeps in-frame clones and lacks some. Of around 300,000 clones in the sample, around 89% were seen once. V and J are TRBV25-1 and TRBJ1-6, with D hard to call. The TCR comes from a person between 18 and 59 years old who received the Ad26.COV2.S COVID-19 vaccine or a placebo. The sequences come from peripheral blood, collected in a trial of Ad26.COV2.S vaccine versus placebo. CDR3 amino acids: CASSGGRITSRSPLHF. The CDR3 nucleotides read TGTGCCAGCAGTGGAGGGAGGATTACCTCTCGTTCACCCCTCCACTTT.